One sample yielded the 9 T cell receptor beta chains listed below, sequenced in a study of CD8 T cells in ankylosing spondylitis. TCRdb reanalysed the 5' RACE reads using MiXCR and keeps one entry per CDR3 protein. The sample shows roughly 700,000 distinct CDR3 sequences, over 15% of them seen only once. Study-level points and caveats: In ankylosing spondylitis blood, a motif of roughly eight highly homologous TCR beta variants appeared characteristic.

These receptors have no identified antigens. Sequences were obtained from blood, either unsorted or a sorted T cell fraction (not recorded which). These receptors were taken from a male donor with ankylosing spondylitis.

This clonotype occurred a few times. The chain couples TRBV20-1 to TRBJ1-5; TRBD1 is a possible D gene (6 bases). Germline lookup yields CDR1 DFQATT and CDR2 SNEGSKA (reference sequence). The CDR3 length is 12 residues. V was cut by 3 bases and J by 5 bases, with 8 bases left in between. CDR3 DNA: TGCAGTGCTAGCGCAGGGGATCAGCCCCAGCATTTT. This sequence encodes CSASAGDQPQHF.

V gene TRBV3-1 combines with J gene TRBJ2-1; the match to TRBD2 covers 13 bases. CDR3 length equals 15 residues. V shed 3 bases, J shed 5 bases, and the junction held 1 base outside the gene matches. The germline V gene encodes CDR1 LGHDT and CDR2 YNNKEL (reference sequence). The CDR3 sequence: CASSHTSGGDNEQFF. As DNA, the CDR3 is TGTGCCAGCAGCCACACTAGCGGGGGGGACAATGAGCAGTTCTTC.

The chain recombines TRBV20-1 with TRBJ2-4; 10 nucleotides match TRBD1. The CDR3 is 17 residues long. In germline, CDR1 is DFQATT, CDR2 SNEGSKA (reference sequence). V lost 6 bases, J lost 1 base, and 12 bases stayed unmatched. The CDR3 sequence: CSASPDRGSVAKNIQYF. In nucleotides, the CDR3 is TGCAGTGCCAGCCCGGACAGGGGGTCTGTGGCCAAAAACATTCAGTACTTC.

In its sample, this clonotype was seen many times. The chain uses TRBV2 and TRBJ1-1, with D uncertain. The V gene's germline CDR1 is SNHLY and CDR2 FYNNEI. V lost 2 bases to trimming and J lost 6 bases, with 13 bases between them. CDR3 length: 14 amino acids. The CDR3 coding sequence is TGTGCCAGCAGTGAAAGGAGGAGGGCGGCTGAAGCTTTCTTT. This gives the protein CASSERRRAAEAFF.

The V gene is TRBV5-6, the J gene TRBJ1-1; D ambiguous. The ends were cut back, 9 bases at V and 0 bases at J, with 15 bases in the middle. Germline V CDR1 and CDR2: SGHDT, YYEEEE. The CDR3 has 14 amino acids. Here the CDR3 DNA reads TGTGCCACCAACGCCGGACGGGTGAACACTGAAGCTTTCTTT. This translates into CATNAGRVNTEAFF.

This clonotype was seen a few times. The chain carries TRBV6-5 and TRBJ1-5; tentative D call: TRBD1 (5 bases). The V end was cut by 0 bases, the J end by 4 bases, with 10 bases between. The CDR3 covers 15 residues. Germline V gene sequence: CDR1 MNHEY, CDR2 SVGAGI. CDR3 region: CASSYSGWGNQPQHF. The CDR3 bases are TGTGCCAGCAGTTACTCGGGCTGGGGGAATCAGCCCCAGCATTTT.

This clonotype was recorded a few times. The chain is built from TRBV12-3 or TRBV12-4 and TRBJ2-7; D is possibly TRBD1 (6 bases). CDR3 length: 14 amino acids. V was clipped by 6 bases and J by 2 bases, with 14 bases between them. The CDR3 nucleotides are TGTGCCAGCAGGCCACAGGGAACAACCTACGAGCAGTACTTC. Translating gives CASRPQGTTYEQYF.

The chain is built from TRBV5-1 and TRBJ2-7; D may correspond to TRBD1 or TRBD2 (6 bases each). V was clipped by 3 bases and J by 0 bases, with 22 bases between them. Germline CDR1 is SGHRS and CDR2 is YFSETQ. The CDR3 extends over 18 amino acids. The CDR3: CASSWGNGGGPSSYEQYF. CDR3 nucleotide sequence: TGCGCCAGCAGCTGGGGAAACGGTGGGGGGCCTAGCTCCTACGAGCAGTACTTC.

This clonotype showed up just a few times. V and J are TRBV29-1 and TRBJ1-1, with TRBD1 identical over 9 bases. CDR1 is SQVTM and CDR2 is ANQGSEA in the germline V gene. The CDR3 extends over 14 amino acids. Trimming at V came to 6 bases and at J to 0 bases, leaving 5 bases not matched to a gene. The CDR3 reads CSVQGQGLNTEAFF. CDR3 bases: TGCAGCGTCCAGGGACAGGGCTTGAACACTGAAGCTTTCTTT.